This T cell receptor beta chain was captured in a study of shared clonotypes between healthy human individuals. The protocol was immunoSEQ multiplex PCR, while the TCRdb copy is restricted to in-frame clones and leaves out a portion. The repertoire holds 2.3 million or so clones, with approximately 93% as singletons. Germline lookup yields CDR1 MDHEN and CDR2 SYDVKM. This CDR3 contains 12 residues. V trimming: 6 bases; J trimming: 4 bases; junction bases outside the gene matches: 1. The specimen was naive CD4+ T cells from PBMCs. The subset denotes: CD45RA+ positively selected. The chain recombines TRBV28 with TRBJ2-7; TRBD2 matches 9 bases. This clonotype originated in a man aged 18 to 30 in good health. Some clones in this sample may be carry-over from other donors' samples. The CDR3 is CASRSGRYEQYF. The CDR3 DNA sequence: TGTGCCAGCAGGAGCGGGAGGTACGAGCAGTACTTC.